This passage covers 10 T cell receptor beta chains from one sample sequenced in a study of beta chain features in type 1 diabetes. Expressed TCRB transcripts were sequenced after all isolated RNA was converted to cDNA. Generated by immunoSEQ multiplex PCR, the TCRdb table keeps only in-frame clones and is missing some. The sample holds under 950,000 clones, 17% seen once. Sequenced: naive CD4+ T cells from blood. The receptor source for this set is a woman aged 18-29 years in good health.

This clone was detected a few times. In nucleotides, the CDR3 is TGTGCCAGCAGCTTCCCCGGGACTAGCGTCACAGCTGAGCAGTTCTTC. Amino acid sequence: CASSFPGTSVTAEQFF. This rearrangement joins TRBV7-8 to TRBJ2-1; 10 positions match TRBD2. Trimming cost V 3 bases and J 9 bases; bases outside gene matches: 11. The CDR3 consists of 16 residues. Looked up from germline, CDR1 is SGHVS and CDR2 is FQNEAQ.

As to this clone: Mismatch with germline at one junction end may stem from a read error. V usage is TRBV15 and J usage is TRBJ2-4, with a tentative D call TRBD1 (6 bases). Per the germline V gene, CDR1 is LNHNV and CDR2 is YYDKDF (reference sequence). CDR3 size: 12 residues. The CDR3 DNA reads TGTGCCACCAGGACCTCCGAGGGGGACGCAAACTTC. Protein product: CATRTSEGDANF.

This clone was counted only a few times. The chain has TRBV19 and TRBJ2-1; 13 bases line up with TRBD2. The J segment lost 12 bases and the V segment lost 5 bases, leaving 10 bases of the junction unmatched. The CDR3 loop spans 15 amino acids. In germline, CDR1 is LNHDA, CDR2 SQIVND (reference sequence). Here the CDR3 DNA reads TGTGCCAGTAGTGTTACTAGCGGGAGGGCCCATTGGCAGTTCTTC. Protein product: CASSVTSGRAHWQFF.

Here the CDR3 reads CASSRLAEINTGELFF. In DNA form, the CDR3 reads TGTGCCAGCAGTAGACTAGCGGAGATAAACACCGGGGAGCTGTTTTTT. The chain links TRBV2 to TRBJ2-2, with 9 bases fitting TRBD2. The germline gives CDR1 SNHLY, CDR2 FYNNEI. The CDR3 contains 16 residues. The trim removed 5 bases at V and 2 bases at J, leaving 6 bases unmatched.

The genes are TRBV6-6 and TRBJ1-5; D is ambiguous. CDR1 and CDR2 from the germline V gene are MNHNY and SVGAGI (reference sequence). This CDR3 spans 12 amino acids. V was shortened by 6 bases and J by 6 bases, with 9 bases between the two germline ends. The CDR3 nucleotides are TGTGCCAGCAGCCCCGTTGGTCAGCCCCAGCATTTT. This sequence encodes CASSPVGQPQHF.

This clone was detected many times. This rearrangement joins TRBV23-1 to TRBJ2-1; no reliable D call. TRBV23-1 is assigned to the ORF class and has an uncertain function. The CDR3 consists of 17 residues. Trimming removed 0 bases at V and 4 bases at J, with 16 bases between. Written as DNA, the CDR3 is TGCGCCAGCAGTCAATCGCCGACGATGGACCGATACAATGAGCAGTTCTTC. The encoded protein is CASSQSPTMDRYNEQFF.

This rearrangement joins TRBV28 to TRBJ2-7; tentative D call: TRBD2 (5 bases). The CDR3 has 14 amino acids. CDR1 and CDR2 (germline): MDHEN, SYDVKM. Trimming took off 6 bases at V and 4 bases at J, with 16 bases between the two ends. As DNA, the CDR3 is TGTGCCAGCAGGCTACCTGGGGAGCCATACGAGCAGTACTTC. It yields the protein CASRLPGEPYEQYF. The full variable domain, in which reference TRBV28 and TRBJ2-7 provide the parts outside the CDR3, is DVKVTQSSRYLVKRTGEKVFLECVQDMDHENMFWYRQDPGLGLRLIYFSYDVKMKEKGDIPEGYSVSREKKERFSLILESASTNQTSMYLCASRLPGEPYEQYFGPGTRLTVT.

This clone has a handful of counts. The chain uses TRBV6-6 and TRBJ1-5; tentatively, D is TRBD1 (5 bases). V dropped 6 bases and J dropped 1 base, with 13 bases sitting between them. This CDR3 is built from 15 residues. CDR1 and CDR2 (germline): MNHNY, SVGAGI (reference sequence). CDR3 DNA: TGTGCCAGCAGAAGGCAGGGACCGAGCAATCAGCCCCAGCATTTT. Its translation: CASRRQGPSNQPQHF.

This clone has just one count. The CDR3 DNA follows: TGTGCCAGCAGCTTATCTCTAGCGGGAGGGCCCTACGAGCAGTACTTC. Encoded protein: CASSLSLAGGPYEQYF. The chain employs TRBV7-9 and TRBJ2-7, with 12 bases aligning to TRBD2. CDR3 length: 16 amino acids. V dropped 2 bases and J dropped 2; count of bases not matched to a gene: 4. CDR1 and CDR2 from the germline V gene are SEHNR and FQNEAQ (reference sequence). Full variable domain (rest looked up from reference TRBV7-9 and TRBJ2-7): DTGVSQNPRHKITKRGQNVTFRCDPISEHNRLYWYRQTLGQGPEFLTYFQNEAQLEKSRLLSDRFSAERPKGSFSTLEIQRTEQGDSAMYLCASSLSLAGGPYEQYFGPGTRLTVT.

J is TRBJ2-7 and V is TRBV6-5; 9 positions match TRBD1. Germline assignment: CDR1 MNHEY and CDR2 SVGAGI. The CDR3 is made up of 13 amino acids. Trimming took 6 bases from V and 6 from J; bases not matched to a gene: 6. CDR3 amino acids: CASRQGASREQYF. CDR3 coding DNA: TGTGCCAGCAGACAGGGGGCTTCACGCGAGCAGTACTTC.